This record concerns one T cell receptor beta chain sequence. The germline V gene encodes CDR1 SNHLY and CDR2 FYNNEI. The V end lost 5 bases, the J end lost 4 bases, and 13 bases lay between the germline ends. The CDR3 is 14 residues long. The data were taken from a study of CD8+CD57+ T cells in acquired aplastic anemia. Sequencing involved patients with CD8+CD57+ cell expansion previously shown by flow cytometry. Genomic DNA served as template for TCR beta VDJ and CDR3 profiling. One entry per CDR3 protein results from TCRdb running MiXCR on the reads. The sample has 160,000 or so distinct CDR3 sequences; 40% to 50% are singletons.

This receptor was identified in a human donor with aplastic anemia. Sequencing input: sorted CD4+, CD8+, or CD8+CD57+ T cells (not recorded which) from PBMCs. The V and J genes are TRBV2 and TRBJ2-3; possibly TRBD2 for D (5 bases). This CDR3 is CASSFGIFADTQYF. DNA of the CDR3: TGTGCCAGCAGTTTCGGGATCTTCGCAGATACGCAGTATTTT.